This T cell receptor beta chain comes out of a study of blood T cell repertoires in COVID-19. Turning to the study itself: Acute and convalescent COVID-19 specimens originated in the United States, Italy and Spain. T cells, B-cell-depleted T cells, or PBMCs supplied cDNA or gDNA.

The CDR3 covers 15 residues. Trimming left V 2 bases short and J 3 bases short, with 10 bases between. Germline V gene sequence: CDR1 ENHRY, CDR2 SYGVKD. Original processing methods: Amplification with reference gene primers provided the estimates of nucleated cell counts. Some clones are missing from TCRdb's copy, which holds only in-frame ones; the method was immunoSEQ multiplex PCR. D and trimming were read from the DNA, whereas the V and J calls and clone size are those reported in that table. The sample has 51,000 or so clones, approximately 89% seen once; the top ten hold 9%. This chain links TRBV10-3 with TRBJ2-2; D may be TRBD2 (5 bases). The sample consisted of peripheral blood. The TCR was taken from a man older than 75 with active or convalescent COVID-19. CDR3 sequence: CAISESRGDTGELFF. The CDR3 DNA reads TGTGCCATCAGTGAGAGTCGGGGAGACACCGGGGAGCTGTTTTTT.